This T cell receptor beta chain was profiled in a study of CD8 T cells in ankylosing spondylitis. Generation of TCR beta libraries employed quantitative 5'-RACE incorporating molecular barcodes. TCRdb called the 5' RACE reads again in MiXCR, with one record for every CDR3 protein. The sample holds roughly 150,000 distinct CDR3 sequences, roughly 30% seen once. CDR3 size: 15 residues. V gave up 0 bases and J gave up 5 bases, with 11 bases separating them. Looked up from germline, CDR1 is GTSNPN and CDR2 is SVGIG (reference sequence). As regards this clonotype: What it binds is not known.

Study findings and constraints: CD8+ disease-linked clones were present at relatively low frequencies in blood. Ankylosing spondylitis blood seemed to carry a telltale TCR beta motif made of seven or eight highly homologous variants. It was reported that disease-linked clones were significantly enriched in matched ankylosing spondylitis synovial fluid.

The sequencing input was synovial fluid, either unsorted or a sorted T cell fraction (not recorded which). The receptor comes from a male donor with ankylosing spondylitis. V gene TRBV30 combines with J gene TRBJ1-6; the D gene is possibly TRBD1 (5 bases). The CDR3 is CAWSVGAVDNSPLHF. Here the CDR3 DNA reads TGTGCCTGGAGTGTAGGGGCAGTAGATAATTCACCCCTCCACTTT. Together with reference TRBV30 and TRBJ1-6, the CDR3 gives the full variable domain: SQTIHQWPATLVQPVGSPLSLECTVEGTSNPNLYWYRQAAGRGLQLLFYSVGIGQISSEVPQNLSASRPQDRQFILSSKKLLLSDSGFYLCAWSVGAVDNSPLHFGNGTRLTVT.